The entry below gives a single T cell receptor (beta chain) sequence along with its context. This clonotype was recorded many times. The antigen it recognizes is unknown. Base-call qualities are not available, and no considerably larger clone is one nucleotide away. Library generation was performed with PCR. For sequencing, an Illumina HiSeq 2500 was employed. To normalize quantification of the TCRbeta repertoire, the TCR libraries were built with molecular barcoding that relied on unique molecular identifiers. In-frame beta chains were kept once TCRdb had trimmed the public reads at Q25 with fastp and called clones with MiXCR. One record per CDR3 amino acid sequence lists the most common genes and DNA. For this sample there are hundreds of thousands of distinct CDR3 sequences; 15% to 20% appear just once. Clones ranked in the top ten supply around 30% of the sample. The intended sense of this specimen's treatment or condition label: allogeneic hematopoietic cell transplantation with graft depleted of TCRalphabeta T cells and CD19 B cells. TCRalphabeta/CD19-depleted allogeneic hematopoietic cell grafts were given to the transplant recipients, all of whom were children.

This sample is part of a study of T-cell reconstitution after alpha-beta-depleted transplantation in children listed by TCRdb under 2016. Background on the whole study: T-cell immune reconstitution after TCRalphabeta/CD19-depleted allogeneic hematopoietic cell transplantation in children was quantitatively tracked in the study by means of TCR repertoire profiling.

Broader findings and caveats from the paper: Over the following months the frequencies of hyperexpanded clones went down, and after one year T-cell counts and TCRbeta diversity were mostly credited to newly produced T cells. The high TCRbeta diversity at day 60 in some patients was ascribed to recipient T cells and intrathymic progenitors that had survived conditioning. Apparently early alphabetaT-cell count recovery about two months after transplant reportedly relied on only several hundred rapidly expanded clones derived from non-depleted graft cells.

Measured from the cysteine to the phenylalanine, the CDR3 is 12 residues long. Left in the record is the CDR3 DNA by itself, 36 bases read in frame from the first base. According to the germline V gene, CDR1 reads SGHRS and CDR2 reads YFSETQ. Trimming costs V 0 bases and J 3 bases, and their ends lie 0 bases apart. Specimen: PBMCs, mostly from graft donor cells, collected 360 days after TCRalphabeta/CD19-depleted stem cell transplant. Recombination joined TRBV5-1 with TRBJ2-2, with the D gene call left open. This TCR was sampled from a boy younger than two who had a stem cell transplant for Wiskott-Aldrich syndrome, so the T cells may come from the graft donor. The CDR3 protein is CASSLDTGELFF. The DNA is as follows: TGCGCCAGCAGCTTGGACACCGGGGAGCTGTTTTTT. The full variable domain, completed from the reference TRBV5-1 and TRBJ2-2 proteins outside the CDR3, reads KAGVTQTPRYLIKTRGQQVTLSCSPISGHRSVSWYQQTPGQGLQFLFEYFSETQRNKGNFPGRFSGRQFSNSRSEMNVSTLELGDSALYLCASSLDTGELFFGEGSRLTVL.